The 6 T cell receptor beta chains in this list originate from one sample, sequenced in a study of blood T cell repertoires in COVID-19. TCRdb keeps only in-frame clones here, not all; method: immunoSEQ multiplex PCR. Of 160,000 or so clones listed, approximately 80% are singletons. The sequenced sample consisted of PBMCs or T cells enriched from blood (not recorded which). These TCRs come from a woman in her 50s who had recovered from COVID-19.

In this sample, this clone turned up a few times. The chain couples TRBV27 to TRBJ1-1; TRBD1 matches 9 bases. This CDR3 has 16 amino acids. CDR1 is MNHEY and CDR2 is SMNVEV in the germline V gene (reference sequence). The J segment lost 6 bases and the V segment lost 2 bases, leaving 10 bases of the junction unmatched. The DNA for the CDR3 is TGTGCCAGCAGTTTAGGGGGCCCGGGACAGGGCGCTGAAGCTTTCTTT. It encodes CASSLGGPGQGAEAFF.

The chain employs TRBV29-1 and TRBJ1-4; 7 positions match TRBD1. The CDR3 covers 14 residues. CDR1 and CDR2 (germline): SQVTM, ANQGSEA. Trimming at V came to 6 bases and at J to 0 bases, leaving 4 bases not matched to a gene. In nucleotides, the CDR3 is TGCAGCGTATCCGGGACAGCAACTAATGAAAAACTGTTTTTT. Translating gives CSVSGTATNEKLFF.

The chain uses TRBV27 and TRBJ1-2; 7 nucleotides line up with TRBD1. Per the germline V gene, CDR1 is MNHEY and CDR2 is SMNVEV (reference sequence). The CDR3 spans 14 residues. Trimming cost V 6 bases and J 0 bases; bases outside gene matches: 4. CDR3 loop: CASRAGTANYGYTF. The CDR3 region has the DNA TGTGCCAGCAGAGCCGGGACAGCTAACTATGGCTACACCTTC.

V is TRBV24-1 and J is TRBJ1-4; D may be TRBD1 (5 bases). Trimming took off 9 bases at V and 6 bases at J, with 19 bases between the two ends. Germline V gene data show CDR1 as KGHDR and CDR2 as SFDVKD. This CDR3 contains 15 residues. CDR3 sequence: CATEALGPGHEKLFF. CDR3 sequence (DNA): TGTGCCACCGAGGCACTCGGACCAGGGCATGAAAAACTGTTTTTT.

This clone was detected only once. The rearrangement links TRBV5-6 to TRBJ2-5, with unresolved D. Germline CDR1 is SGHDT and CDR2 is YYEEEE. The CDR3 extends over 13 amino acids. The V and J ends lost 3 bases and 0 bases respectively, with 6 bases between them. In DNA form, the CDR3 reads TGTGCCAGCAGCTCACAAAACCAAGAGACCCAGTACTTC. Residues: CASSSQNQETQYF.

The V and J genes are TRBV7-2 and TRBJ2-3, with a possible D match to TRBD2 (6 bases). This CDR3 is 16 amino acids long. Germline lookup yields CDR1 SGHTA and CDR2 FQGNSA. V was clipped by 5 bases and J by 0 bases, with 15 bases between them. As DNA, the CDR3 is TGTGCCAGCAGCCCCCCGGGACTGGCTAGCACAGATACGCAGTATTTT. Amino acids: CASSPPGLASTDTQYF.